This TCR beta chain was captured in a study of blood T cell repertoires in COVID-19. The wider study: Sites across the United States, Italy and Spain contributed samples from acute and convalescent COVID-19.

Germline CDR1 reads SGDLS; CDR2 reads YYNGEE. This CDR3 region has 14 residues. V dropped 0 bases and J dropped 4 bases, with 8 bases sitting between them. Original processing methods: Reference gene primer amplification gave estimated nucleated cell counts. The table came from immunoSEQ multiplex PCR; TCRdb's copy has only in-frame clones and leaves some out. V and J calls and clone size follow that table, whereas D and trimming were derived from the DNA. The repertoire includes a few hundred thousand clones, roughly 90% of them detected once, and approximately 0.7% sits in the top ten. This receptor was obtained from a human donor in a cohort sampled during active COVID-19. Sample: peripheral blood. The genes are TRBV9 and TRBJ1-3; D gene unclear. The chain's CDR3 is CASSVGATGNTIYF. In DNA form, the CDR3 reads TGTGCCAGCAGCGTAGGGGCGACCGGAAACACCATATATTTT.